Each of the 20 T cell receptor beta chains below was sequenced from the same sample in a study of blood T cell repertoires in COVID-19. Some clones are missing from TCRdb's copy, which holds only in-frame ones; the method was immunoSEQ multiplex PCR. This repertoire shows a few hundred thousand clones, 88% found once; its top ten account for approximately 1%. The sequenced sample was PBMCs or T cells enriched from blood (not recorded which). Receptors were obtained from a woman aged 25 to 45 who had recovered from COVID-19.

This clone has a single count. The gene calls are TRBV24-1 and TRBJ1-5; TRBD1 aligns across 8 bases. V lost 9 bases, J lost 0 bases, and 6 bases stayed unmatched. Germline V gene lookup returns CDR1 KGHDR and CDR2 SFDVKD. The CDR3 runs to 15 residues. As DNA, the CDR3 is TGTGCCACCCAAGGACAGGGCCTTAGCAATCAGCCCCAGCATTTT. Its protein is CATQGQGLSNQPQHF.

This sequence joins TRBV13 and TRBJ1-2; D gene ambiguous. In germline, CDR1 is PRHDT, CDR2 FYEKMQ (reference sequence). The CDR3 has 13 residues. Trimming shortened V by 0 bases and J by 4 bases, and 6 bases separated the two germline ends. CDR3 residues: CASSLGSGYGYTF. As DNA, the CDR3 is TGTGCCAGCAGCTTAGGGTCAGGCTATGGCTACACCTTC. Full variable domain (remainder filled in from reference TRBV13 and TRBJ1-2): AAGVIQSPRHLIKEKRETATLKCYPIPRHDTVYWYQQGPGQDPQFLISFYEKMQSDKGSIPDRFSAQQFSDYHSELNMSSLELGDSALYFCASSLGSGYGYTFGSGTRLTVV.

This clone was found once. The chain is built from TRBV6-5 and TRBJ1-2; a possible D gene is TRBD1 (5 bases). Germline V CDR1 and CDR2: MNHEY, SVGAGI. This CDR3 is 15 amino acids long. Trimming shortened V by 6 bases and J by 8 bases, and 22 bases separated the two germline ends. As DNA, the CDR3 is TGTGCCAGCAGACTGGAGACAGCATTTGGAAGGGGCTACACCTTC. This encodes CASRLETAFGRGYTF.

The V and J genes are TRBV7-9 and TRBJ1-3; D is unclear. The V end was cut by 3 bases, the J end by 0 bases, with 6 bases between. Germline lookup yields CDR1 SEHNR and CDR2 FQNEAQ (reference sequence). This CDR3 has 14 amino acids. Here the CDR3 reads CASSFTSSGNTIYF. The CDR3 DNA follows: TGTGCCAGCAGCTTTACTTCCTCTGGAAACACCATATATTTT.

V and J are TRBV9 and TRBJ1-4; TRBD1 matches at 8 bases. After removal of 3 bases from V and 6 bases from J, the junction contained 10 bases not matched to a gene. The CDR3 contains 16 residues. Germline CDR1 and CDR2: SGDLS and YYNGEE. The CDR3 is CASSEPGGRGYEKLFF. For the CDR3, the DNA is TGTGCCAGCAGCGAGCCAGGGGGCAGGGGGTATGAAAAACTGTTTTTT. Full variable domain (outside the CDR3, taken from reference TRBV9 and TRBJ1-4): DSGVTQTPKHLITATGQRVTLRCSPRSGDLSVYWYQQSLDQGLQFLIQYYNGEERAKGNILERFSAQQFPDLHSELNLSSLELGDSALYFCASSEPGGRGYEKLFFGSGTQLSVL.

The chain carries TRBV5-1 and TRBJ2-3; D perhaps matches TRBD2 (6 bases). This CDR3 has 19 residues. V dropped 0 bases and J dropped 2 bases, with 22 bases sitting between them. Looked up from germline, CDR1 is SGHRS and CDR2 is YFSETQ. CDR3 protein: CASSLGAGTSLSFTDTQYF. The CDR3 DNA reads as TGCGCCAGCAGCTTGGGTGCCGGGACTTCCCTCTCTTTCACAGATACGCAGTATTTT.

This clone was seen only once. This chain links TRBV28 with TRBJ1-1; D is undetermined. The CDR3 runs 14 residues. V was trimmed by 3 bases and J by 1 base, leaving 9 bases between them. Germline CDR1 reads MDHEN; CDR2 reads SYDVKM. CDR3 DNA: TGTGCCAGCAGTTTTCATCGAGGGAACACTGAAGCTTTCTTT. This sequence encodes CASSFHRGNTEAFF.

The table lists this clone with a count of one. This sequence joins TRBV19 and TRBJ2-2; 7 bases fit TRBD2. CDR1 is LNHDA and CDR2 is SQIVND in the germline V gene (reference sequence). The CDR3 sequence is 16 residues long. With V trimmed by 3 bases and J by 4 bases, 8 bases remained unmatched. The CDR3 bases are TGTGCCAGTAGTATTATAATGCGGGAGTTCACCGGGGAGCTGTTTTTT. It codes for CASSIIMREFTGELFF.

The genes are TRBV9 and TRBJ2-7; 8 bases map to TRBD1. Trimming cost V 3 bases and J 5 bases; bases outside gene matches: 13. Germline V gene lookup returns CDR1 SGDLS and CDR2 YYNGEE. The CDR3 runs to 16 residues. The CDR3 coding sequence is TGTGCCAGCAGCGAATATCCGGGACAGGTGATCCACGAGCAGTACTTC. It translates to CASSEYPGQVIHEQYF.

The CDR3: CASSIGTGGDGYTF. Here the CDR3 DNA reads TGCGCCAGCAGCATAGGGACAGGGGGCGATGGCTACACCTTC. V gene TRBV5-1 combines with J gene TRBJ1-2; 12 bases agree with TRBD1. There are 14 residues in the CDR3. Germline values: CDR1 SGHRS, CDR2 YFSETQ. With 4 bases clipped from V and 6 bases from J, the junction kept 4 bases outside the gene matches.

The V call is TRBV10-3, the J call TRBJ1-1, with TRBD1 identical over 10 bases. CDR3 length: 12 residues. V lost 11 bases and J lost 6; bases outside the gene matches: 6. Germline lookup yields CDR1 ENHRY and CDR2 SYGVKD. This CDR3 is CAAQTGGAEAFF. CDR3 bases: TGTGCCGCCCAGACAGGGGGCGCTGAAGCTTTCTTT.

The chain carries TRBV28 and TRBJ1-4; 7 bases agree with TRBD1. V lost 3 bases, J lost 8 bases, and 6 bases stayed unmatched. Germline lookup yields CDR1 MDHEN and CDR2 SYDVKM. This CDR3 region has 14 residues. The CDR3 reads CASSFEGAQEKLFF. CDR3 nucleotide sequence: TGTGCCAGCAGTTTCGAGGGGGCGCAAGAAAAACTGTTTTTT.

The CDR3 sequence is CASSGNRGKTQYF. CDR3 bases: TGTGCCAGCAGCGGAAACAGGGGAAAGACCCAGTACTTC. The V and J genes are TRBV9 and TRBJ2-5; 7 bases agree with TRBD1. The CDR3 runs to 13 residues. Germline V gives CDR1 SGDLS, CDR2 YYNGEE. Unmatched junction bases numbered 5, after V lost 3 bases and J lost 6 bases. Using reference TRBV9 and TRBJ2-5 for the parts outside the CDR3, the full variable domain is DSGVTQTPKHLITATGQRVTLRCSPRSGDLSVYWYQQSLDQGLQFLIQYYNGEERAKGNILERFSAQQFPDLHSELNLSSLELGDSALYFCASSGNRGKTQYFGPGTRLLVL.

The CDR3 coding sequence is TGTGCCAGCAGTGAGGGACAGGGGCGGACCAAGGACACCTTC. Translated, it gives CASSEGQGRTKDTF. The chain links TRBV2 to TRBJ1-2; TRBD1 matches at 10 bases. The CDR3 consists of 14 residues. From germline, CDR1 is SNHLY and CDR2 FYNNEI. V trimming: 3 bases; J trimming: 12 bases; junction bases outside the gene matches: 10.

The chain combines TRBV27 with TRBJ1-1; 7 bases align to TRBD1. Trimming took 2 bases from V and 7 from J; bases not matched to a gene: 4. This CDR3 region has 13 residues. The germline V gene encodes CDR1 MNHEY and CDR2 SMNVEV (reference sequence). The CDR3 region is CASSLRDRNEAFF. CDR3 in DNA: TGTGCCAGCAGTTTAAGGGACAGAAATGAAGCTTTCTTT.

CDR3 region: CATSGPYTGEQFF. As DNA, the CDR3 is TGTGCCACCAGTGGACCTTACACGGGTGAGCAGTTCTTC. The chain joins TRBV24-1 to TRBJ2-1, with D unclear. Germline-derived CDR1 and CDR2 are KGHDR and SFDVKD. V was trimmed by 5 bases and J by 9 bases, leaving 13 bases between them. The CDR3 extends over 13 amino acids.

The rearrangement joins TRBV11-2 to TRBJ2-1; 8 nucleotides match TRBD2. The V gene's germline CDR1 is SGHAT and CDR2 FQNNGV. After removal of 4 bases from V and 10 bases from J, the junction contained 9 bases not matched to a gene. There are 14 residues in the CDR3. The CDR3 here is CASSYTGGQVEQFF. In DNA form, the CDR3 reads TGTGCCAGCAGCTACACGGGGGGGCAGGTCGAGCAGTTCTTC.

The genes are TRBV6-1 and TRBJ1-2; D possibly corresponds to TRBD1 (6 bases). Germline CDR1 is MNHNS and CDR2 is SASEGT. Deletions cut 1 base from V and 4 bases from J, with 13 bases between. This CDR3 contains 15 residues. DNA of the CDR3: TGTGCCAGCAGTGAAGACTTGGGGGACATCTATGGCTACACCTTC. The encoded protein is CASSEDLGDIYGYTF.

V gene TRBV5-6 combines with J gene TRBJ1-5; D might be TRBD1 (6 bases). V was cut by 2 bases and J by 4 bases, with 10 bases left in between. The V gene's germline CDR1 is SGHDT and CDR2 YYEEEE. The CDR3 spans 14 residues. The CDR3 protein is CASSLNRVNQPQHF. The CDR3 DNA is TGTGCCAGCAGCTTAAACAGGGTAAATCAGCCCCAGCATTTT.

V usage is TRBV20-1 and J usage is TRBJ2-7; the match to TRBD2 covers 8 bases. The V gene's germline CDR1 is DFQATT and CDR2 SNEGSKA (reference sequence). The CDR3 runs to 15 residues. The V and J ends lost 3 bases and 2 bases, in that order; junction bases with no gene match: 9. CDR3 nucleotides: TGCAGTGCTAGTTTTACGGGACTAGGGACCTACGAGCAGTACTTC. Amino acids: CSASFTGLGTYEQYF.